This TCR beta chain stems from a study of T-cell memory formation after mild COVID-19. General study findings and limits: Researchers found some responding clones in pre-infection memory, a sign that cross-reactive memory joined.

From germline, CDR1 is SQVTM and CDR2 ANQGSEA. Between the trimmed V and J ends, which lost 2 bases and 6 bases, there was a span of 14 bases. CDR3 length: 13 amino acids. With regard to this clonotype: Its antigen is not identified.

TCRdb re-called the 5' RACE reads through MiXCR, storing one row per CDR3 protein. This table has fewer than 700,000 distinct CDR3 sequences, roughly 20% appearing once. The V gene is TRBV29-1, the J gene TRBJ2-7; no clear D. This clonotype was obtained from an adult woman who had mild COVID-19 (a few samples of this study predate the infection). Cell type and time point are not known. The sample was PBMCs or a T cell subset sorted from them (not recorded which). The CDR3 spells CSVESKDRLEQYF. The CDR3 DNA reads TGCAGCGTTGAATCTAAGGATCGCCTCGAGCAGTACTTC.